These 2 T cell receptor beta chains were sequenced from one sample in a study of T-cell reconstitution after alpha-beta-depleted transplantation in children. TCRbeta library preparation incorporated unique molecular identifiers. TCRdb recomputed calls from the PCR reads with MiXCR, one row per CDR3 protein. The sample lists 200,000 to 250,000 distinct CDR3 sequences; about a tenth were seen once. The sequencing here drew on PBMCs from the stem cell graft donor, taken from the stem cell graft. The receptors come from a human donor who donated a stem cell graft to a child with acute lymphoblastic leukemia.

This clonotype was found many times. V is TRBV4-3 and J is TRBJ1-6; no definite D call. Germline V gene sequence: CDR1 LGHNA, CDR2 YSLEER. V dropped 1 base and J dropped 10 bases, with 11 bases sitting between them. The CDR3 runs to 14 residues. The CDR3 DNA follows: TGCGCCAGCAGCCAAGGGCTAAACTCCTCACCCCTCCACTTT. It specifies CASSQGLNSSPLHF.

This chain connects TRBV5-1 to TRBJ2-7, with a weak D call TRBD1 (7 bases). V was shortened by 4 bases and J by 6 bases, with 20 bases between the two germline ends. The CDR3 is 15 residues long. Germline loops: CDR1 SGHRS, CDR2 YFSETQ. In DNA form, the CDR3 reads TGCGCCAGCAGCCTGGAGGGGACAGCGGTTGGCGAGCAGTACTTC. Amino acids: CASSLEGTAVGEQYF.